This T cell receptor (beta chain) originates from a study of blood T cells in healthy people across ages. The second PCR ran about 6 to 12 cycles with a sample-barcoded 5' primer and J-beta primers. Each TCR beta cDNA got a 12-nucleotide random molecular identifier. MiXCR, applied by TCRdb to the 5' RACE reads, yields one record per CDR3 protein. The sample holds 2 million or so distinct CDR3 sequences, around half seen once. This CDR3 has 15 residues. Trimming cost V 0 bases and J 3 bases, with 12 bases left between them. Germline CDR1 WNHNN, CDR2 SYGVQD (reference sequence). The chain combines TRBV10-1 with TRBJ2-7, with a tentative D call TRBD2 (6 bases). The source is a woman between 40 and 55 years old in good health. Specimen: blood. The CDR3 region is CASSESRGSFYEQYF. Written as DNA, the CDR3 is TGCGCCAGCAGTGAGTCCCGGGGGTCTTTCTACGAGCAGTACTTC.